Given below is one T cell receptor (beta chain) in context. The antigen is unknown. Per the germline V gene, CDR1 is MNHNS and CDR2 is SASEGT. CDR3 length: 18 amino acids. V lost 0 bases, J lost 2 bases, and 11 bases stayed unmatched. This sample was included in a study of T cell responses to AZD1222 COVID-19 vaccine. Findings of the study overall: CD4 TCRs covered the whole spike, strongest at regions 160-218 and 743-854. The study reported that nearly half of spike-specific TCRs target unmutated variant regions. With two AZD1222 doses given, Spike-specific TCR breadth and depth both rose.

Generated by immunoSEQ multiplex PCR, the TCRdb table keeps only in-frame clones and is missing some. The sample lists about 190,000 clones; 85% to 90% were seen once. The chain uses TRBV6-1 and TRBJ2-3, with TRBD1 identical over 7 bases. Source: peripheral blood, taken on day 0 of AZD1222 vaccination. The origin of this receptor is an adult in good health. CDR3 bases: TGTGCCAGCAGTGAAGCCGGGGTGAGGGGGCGAACCACAGATACGCAGTATTTT. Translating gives CASSEAGVRGRTTDTQYF.